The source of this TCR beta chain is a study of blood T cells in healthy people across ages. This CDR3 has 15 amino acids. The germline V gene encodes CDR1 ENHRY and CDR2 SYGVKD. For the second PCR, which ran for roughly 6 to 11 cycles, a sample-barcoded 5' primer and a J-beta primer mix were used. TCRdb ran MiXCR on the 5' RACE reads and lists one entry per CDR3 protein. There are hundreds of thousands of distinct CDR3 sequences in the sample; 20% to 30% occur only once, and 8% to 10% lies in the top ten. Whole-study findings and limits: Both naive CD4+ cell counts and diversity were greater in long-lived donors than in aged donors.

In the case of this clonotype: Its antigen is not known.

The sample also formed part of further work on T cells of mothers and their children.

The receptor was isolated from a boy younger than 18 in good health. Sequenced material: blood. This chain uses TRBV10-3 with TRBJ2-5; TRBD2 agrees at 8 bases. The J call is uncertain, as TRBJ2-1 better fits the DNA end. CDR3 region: CASGASAGVDNEQFF. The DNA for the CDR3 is TGTGCCTCCGGGGCCTCAGCGGGGGTGGACAATGAGCAGTTCTTC.